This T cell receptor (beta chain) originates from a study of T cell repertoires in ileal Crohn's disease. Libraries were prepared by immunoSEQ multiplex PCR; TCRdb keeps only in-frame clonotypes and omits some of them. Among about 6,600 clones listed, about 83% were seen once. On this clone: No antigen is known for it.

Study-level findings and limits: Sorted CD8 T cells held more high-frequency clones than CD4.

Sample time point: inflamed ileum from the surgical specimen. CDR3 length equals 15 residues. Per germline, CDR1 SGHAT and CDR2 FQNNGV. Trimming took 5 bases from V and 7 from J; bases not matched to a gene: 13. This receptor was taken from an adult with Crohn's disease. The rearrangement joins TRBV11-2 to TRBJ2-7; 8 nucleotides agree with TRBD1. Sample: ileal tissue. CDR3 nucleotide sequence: TGTGCCAGCAGCCCAGGAGGCAGGGGGCTGGGGGAGCAGTACTTC. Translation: CASSPGGRGLGEQYF. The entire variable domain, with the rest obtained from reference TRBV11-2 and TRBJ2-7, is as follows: EAGVAQSPRYKIIEKRQSVAFWCNPISGHATLYWYQQILGQGPKLLIQFQNNGVVDDSQLPKDRFSAERLKGVDSTLKIQPAKLEDSAVYLCASSPGGRGLGEQYFGPGTRLTVT.